This T cell receptor (beta chain) was obtained from a study of shared clonotypes between healthy human individuals. Study-level results: Larger estimated richness was generally recorded for naive subsets relative to memory subsets.

V shed 3 bases, J shed 10 bases, and the junction held 9 bases outside the gene matches. CDR3 length: 15 residues. In germline, CDR1 is KGHSH, CDR2 LQKENI. Sequencing used immunoSEQ multiplex PCR; TCRdb keeps in-frame clones, though not all of them. This table has approximately 530,000 clones, about 96% appearing once. Concerning this clone itself: Its antigen is not identified.

Input material: naive CD4+ T cells sorted from blood. The subset denotes: CD45RA+ positively selected. This sequence joins TRBV18 and TRBJ2-1; 10 nucleotides align to TRBD1. This TCR came from a woman in her 30s in good health. The CDR3 reads CASSPGQGVIGEQFF. CDR3 sequence (DNA): TGTGCCAGCTCACCCGGACAGGGGGTCATTGGCGAGCAGTTCTTC.